These 10 T cell receptor beta chains came from one sample sequenced in a study of OX40 agonist ivuxolimab in advanced cancers. Only in-frame clones appear in the TCRdb table, and some are missing; sequencing was by immunoSEQ multiplex PCR. This repertoire shows 60,000 to 90,000 clones, around 82% found once; its top ten account for roughly 0.76%. The specimen was CD4+ or CD8+ T cells sorted from blood, collected in a trial of the OX40 agonist ivuxolimab. These receptors were collected from an adult with an advanced solid tumor such as melanoma, head and neck, liver or kidney cancer.

This clone was recorded only once. This chain connects TRBV2 to TRBJ2-3, with TRBD1 identical over 7 bases. Looked up from germline, CDR1 is SNHLY and CDR2 is FYNNEI. The trim removed 6 bases at V and 0 bases at J, leaving 3 bases unmatched. The CDR3 sequence is 14 residues long. CDR3 sequence: CASRGQLSTDTQYF. In DNA form, the CDR3 reads TGTGCCAGCAGGGGACAGCTGAGCACAGATACGCAGTATTTT.

As DNA, the CDR3 is TGTGCCAGTAGTGAAGCGAGCAATCAGCCCCAGCATTTT. Protein: CASSEASNQPQHF. V gene TRBV19 combines with J gene TRBJ1-5; D gene ambiguous. CDR3 length equals 13 residues. The germline CDR1 and CDR2 sequences are LNHDA and SQIVND (reference sequence). V gave up 5 bases and J gave up 1 base, with 6 bases separating them.

This clone was seen only a few times. The J gene is TRBJ2-7, the V gene TRBV2; 7 bases match TRBD1. Germline values: CDR1 SNHLY, CDR2 FYNNEI. After removal of 0 bases from V and 2 bases from J, the junction contained 16 bases not matched to a gene. This CDR3 is 19 amino acids long. The CDR3 DNA follows: TGTGCCAGCAGTGAAGCGCGATTAGGGGTGGGGACAGACCCCTACGAGCAGTACTTC. Its translation: CASSEARLGVGTDPYEQYF.

The gene calls are TRBV7-3 and TRBJ2-5; a weak D match, TRBD1 (5 bases). The CDR3 is made up of 14 amino acids. V was clipped by 5 bases and J by 5 bases, with 15 bases between them. Germline lookup yields CDR1 SGHTA and CDR2 FQGTGA. CDR3 loop: CASSLTGTRETQYF. CDR3 coding DNA: TGTGCCAGCAGCCTTACAGGCACAAGGGAGACCCAGTACTTC.

V is TRBV28 and J is TRBJ2-4; 8 bases agree with TRBD1. J was trimmed by 0 bases and V by 10 bases; bases with no gene match: 8. CDR1 is MDHEN, CDR2 SYDVKM, per germline. The CDR3 runs to 15 residues. The CDR3 DNA reads TGTGCCACCCTGGGGACAGGCGTAGCCAAAAACATTCAGTACTTC. It specifies CATLGTGVAKNIQYF.

This clone was picked up one time. The CDR3 reads CASSSSPSEQFF. CDR3 coding DNA: TGTGCCAGCAGTTCTTCCCCCAGTGAGCAGTTCTTC. The chain has TRBV6-6 and TRBJ2-1; D gene uncertain. Between the trimmed V and J ends, which lost 4 bases and 9 bases, there was a span of 10 bases. Germline V CDR1 and CDR2: MNHNY, SVGAGI (reference sequence). The CDR3 totals 12 residues.

The CDR3 nucleotides read TGTGCCAGCAGTTACAGCGGGGGATCCTACGAGCAGTACTTC. It yields the protein CASSYSGGSYEQYF. The chain links TRBV6-5 to TRBJ2-7, with 8 bases identical to TRBD2. Germline-derived CDR1 and CDR2 are MNHEY and SVGAGI. The CDR3 has 14 residues. V lost 2 bases and J lost 1; bases outside the gene matches: 1.

The J gene is TRBJ1-2, the V gene TRBV28; no definite D call. Germline V gives CDR1 MDHEN, CDR2 SYDVKM. The CDR3 has 13 amino acids. The V end lost 6 bases, the J end lost 8 bases, and 16 bases lay between the germline ends. The CDR3 bases are TGTGCCAGCAGACCCGGCGGCACTAGGGGCTACACCTTC. It translates to CASRPGGTRGYTF.

This clone was detected only once. This chain links TRBV4-3 with TRBJ1-5, with D unresolved. CDR1 and CDR2 (germline): LGHNA, YSLEER. V gave up 0 bases and J gave up 7 bases, with 10 bases separating them. The CDR3 sequence is 14 residues long. The CDR3 spells CASSQDVGRQPQHF. As DNA, the CDR3 is TGCGCCAGCAGCCAAGACGTAGGGAGACAGCCCCAGCATTTT.

The chain joins TRBV6-6 to TRBJ2-7; D gene unclear. This CDR3 is built from 15 residues. Trimming took 0 bases from V and 7 from J, leaving 16 bases between them. The germline gives CDR1 MNHNY, CDR2 SVGAGI (reference sequence). CDR3 nucleotides: TGTGCCAGCAGTTACTCTGAATTGGCCGCCTCTGAGCAGTACTTC. Translated, it gives CASSYSELAASEQYF.